The clone carrying this TCR beta chain was seen many times. Its specificity is not known. The sample comes from a study of CD8 T cells in ankylosing spondylitis. Study conclusions and caveats: Disease-linked clones were reportedly significantly enriched in matched ankylosing spondylitis synovial fluid. The authors found the disease-linked clones to be CD8+ and relatively rare in peripheral blood.

Quantitative 5'-RACE was performed with molecular barcodes, and it yielded the TCR beta libraries. Each CDR3 protein is one row after TCRdb ran MiXCR on the 5' RACE reads. The table has about 36,000 distinct CDR3 sequences, 5.5% to 7.5% seen once. The TCR was taken from a male donor with ankylosing spondylitis or in good health (not recorded which). The sample comprised blood, either unsorted or a sorted T cell fraction (not recorded which).

The CDR3 nucleotides are TGCAGTGCTAGAGATGACCGGTGGACCGGGGAGCTGTTTTTT. Its translation: CSARDDRWTGELFF. This sequence joins TRBV20-1 and TRBJ2-2; D uncertain. V was pared by 0 bases and J by 5 bases, with 10 bases between. This CDR3 spans 14 amino acids. Germline loops: CDR1 DFQATT, CDR2 SNEGSKA (reference sequence).